The entry that follows covers one T cell receptor beta chain sequence. Trimming removed 5 bases at V and 8 bases at J, with 10 bases between. Germline values: CDR1 SGHVS, CDR2 FQNEAQ. The CDR3 is 12 residues long. The RNA input was roughly 0.45 to 1 ug, and it was reverse transcribed with random hexamers. TCR beta CDR3 was amplified by immunoSEQ covering 54 Vbeta and 13 Jbeta. Each CDR3 protein gets one entry after TCRdb re-called the immunoSEQ multiplex PCR reads with MiXCR. The table has 120,000 or so distinct CDR3 sequences, around 94% seen once; the top ten hold approximately 0.13%. This record comes from a study of CD8 T cells in Susac syndrome. CD8+ and CD4+ T cells taken from blood had their TCR beta sequenced. The multiple sclerosis control group was made up of treatment-naive patients with stable or active relapsing-remitting disease. While CD8+ and CD4+ T cells were isolated negatively, TEMRA cells were enriched by FACS.

The chain recombines TRBV7-8 with TRBJ2-1, with a possible D match to TRBD1 (5 bases). The receptor's source is a human donor with multiple sclerosis. The sequenced material came from CD4+ T cells from PBMCs. The CDR3 region is CASSLGHDEQFF. CDR3 DNA: TGTGCCAGCAGCCTTGGACACGATGAGCAGTTCTTC.